Listed below are T cell receptor beta chains from one sample, sequenced in a study of control samples from healthy donors and cancer patients. Repertoires were generated with immunoSEQ multiplex PCR, while TCRdb's copy carries only in-frame clones and drops some. The sample consists of approximately 100,000 clones, roughly 90% of them appearing once. The source material was blood. The receptors originated from a young man in good health. CDR3s include the opening cysteine and the closing phenylalanine or tryptophan. A D gene is named only where the DNA matches it firmly. Size tells how often a clone was seen (once, few, many) or the class of an expanded clone, and some rows leave it out.

D gene,J gene,V gene,CDR3 length,clone size,CDR3 protein,CDR3 DNA
-,TRBJ1-5,TRBV7-2,15,-,CASSSGGTGNQPQHF,TGTGCCAGCAGCTCAGGAGGGACGGGGAATCAGCCCCAGCATTTT
TRBD2,TRBJ2-2,TRBV9,16,-,CASSVFTSATTGELFF,TGTGCCAGCAGCGTATTTACTAGCGCTACTACCGGGGAGCTGTTTTTT
-,TRBJ1-3,TRBV9,15,-,CASSVGRASGNTIYF,TGTGCCAGCAGCGTAGGGAGGGCCTCTGGAAACACCATATATTTT
-,TRBJ1-1,TRBV19,17,-,CASSISRGNWENTEAFF,TGTGCCAGTAGTATCTCCCGCGGCAATTGGGAGAACACTGAAGCTTTCTTT
TRBD2,TRBJ2-3,TRBV5-1,15,-,CASRRGGRASDTQYF,TGCGCCAGCAGGAGGGGCGGGAGGGCGTCAGATACGCAGTATTTT
-,TRBJ1-2,TRBV5-4,14,few,CASSLDGSVRGYTF,TGTGCCAGCAGCTTGGACGGCTCCGTACGTGGCTACACCTTC
TRBD1,TRBJ2-1,TRBV7-9,15,-,CASSTRTGGSDEQFF,TGTGCCAGCAGCACACGGACAGGGGGATCGGATGAGCAGTTCTTC
-,TRBJ1-1,TRBV3-1/TRBV3-2,14,-,CASSQEGINTEAFF,TGTGCCAGCAGCCAAGAAGGGATTAACACTGAAGCTTTCTTT
-,TRBJ2-7,TRBV28,16,once,CASTASGSASSYEQYF,TGTGCCAGCACCGCGTCGGGCTCAGCGAGCTCCTACGAGCAGTACTTC
-,TRBJ1-4,TRBV25-1,16,once,CASSESLGVGGEKLFF,TGTGCCAGCAGTGAATCTCTGGGTGTCGGAGGAGAAAAACTGTTTTTT
-,TRBJ1-3,TRBV12-3/TRBV12-4,11,-,CASSTGAVAYF,TGTGCCAGCAGCACCGGGGCAGTAGCGTATTTT
-,TRBJ2-7,TRBV5-1,16,-,CASSRGSGDTSYEQYF,TGCGCCAGCAGCCGGGGAAGCGGAGATACTTCCTACGAGCAGTACTTC
-,TRBJ1-2,TRBV4-1,12,-,CASRGRDGGYTF,TGCGCCAGCAGGGGCAGGGATGGGGGCTACACCTTC
-,TRBJ2-2,TRBV6-4,15,-,CASSEQGGGAGELFF,TGTGCCAGCAGTGAACAGGGCGGGGGCGCCGGGGAGCTGTTTTTT
-,TRBJ1-3,TRBV12-3/TRBV12-4,13,-,CASSSGAGNTIYF,TGTGCCAGCAGTTCAGGGGCTGGAAACACCATATATTTT
-,TRBJ2-2,TRBV5-1,13,-,CASSLDPRGELFF,TGCGCCAGCAGCTTGGATCCACGAGGGGAGCTGTTTTTT
TRBD1,TRBJ2-2,TRBV6-5,15,once,CASKVDRGNTGELFF,TGTGCCAGCAAAGTGGACAGGGGGAACACCGGGGAGCTGTTTTTT
-,TRBJ2-7,TRBV3-1/TRBV3-2,12,-,CASSQVDWEQYF,TGTGCCAGCAGCCAAGTTGATTGGGAGCAGTACTTC
-,TRBJ1-2,TRBV30,14,-,CAWTSGASYYGYTF,TGTGCCTGGACTAGTGGGGCATCTTACTATGGCTACACCTTC
-,TRBJ2-5,TRBV7-2,15,-,CASSLGSGGRETQYF,TGTGCCAGCAGCTTAGGATCGGGGGGCCGAGAGACCCAGTACTTC
-,TRBJ2-5,TRBV28,14,-,CASSPRRRSETQYF,TGTGCCAGCAGTCCCCGAAGACGTTCAGAGACCCAGTACTTC
TRBD2,TRBJ2-3,TRBV2,15,-,CASRGLAGRSDTQYF,TGTGCCAGCAGAGGACTAGCGGGCCGGTCAGATACGCAGTATTTT
TRBD1,TRBJ1-4,TRBV19,16,-,CASKGQNSATNEKLFF,TGTGCCAGTAAGGGACAGAACTCTGCAACTAATGAAAAACTGTTTTTT
-,TRBJ2-2,TRBV24-1,12,-,CATSEGTGELFF,TGTGCCACCAGTGAGGGGACCGGGGAGCTGTTTTTT
-,TRBJ2-3,TRBV7-9,16,-,CASRPNIADSTDTQYF,TGTGCCAGCAGGCCAAATATAGCGGATAGCACAGATACGCAGTATTTT
TRBD1,TRBJ2-2,TRBV9,16,once,CASNQGTGANTGELFF,TGTGCCAGCAACCAAGGGACAGGGGCGAACACCGGGGAGCTGTTTTTT
TRBD1,TRBJ2-5,TRBV6-5,14,once,CASRGTGGVETQYF,TGTGCCAGCAGGGGGACAGGGGGCGTAGAGACCCAGTACTTC
-,TRBJ2-5,TRBV18,12,-,CASSPSSETQYF,TGTGCCAGCTCACCAAGTTCTGAGACCCAGTACTTC
TRBD1,TRBJ1-1,TRBV29-1,15,-,CSVANRGLMNTEAFF,TGCAGCGTTGCGAACAGGGGGCTGATGAACACTGAAGCTTTCTTT
-,TRBJ2-7,TRBV27,13,-,CASSPKRAYEQYF,TGTGCCAGCAGTCCTAAGCGGGCCTACGAGCAGTACTTC